These 12 T cell receptor beta chains originate from one sample sequenced in a study of T cell repertoires in cytomegalovirus infection. TCRdb fed the reads into MiXCR, producing one record per CDR3 protein. The sample holds about 340,000 distinct CDR3 sequences, 25% to 30% seen once. Their cognate antigens are unknown. Specimen: cultured PBMCs, collected from culture after CMV antigen stimulation. Receptors were obtained from a human donor in good health (CMV status not recorded). Some clones in this sample may be carry-over from other donors' samples.

The CDR3 DNA reads as TGTGCCAGCAGCTTAGACAAGTCCGGGGAGCTGTTTTTT. The encoded protein is CASSLDKSGELFF. J is TRBJ2-2 and V is TRBV7-3; D is undetermined. Trimming stripped 2 bases from V and 6 bases from J, with 7 bases between. Germline CDR1 is SGHTA and CDR2 is FQGTGA. The length of the CDR3 is 13 residues.

The chain is built from TRBV12-3 or TRBV12-4 and TRBJ2-1; 13 nucleotides agree with TRBD2. The junction had 10 bases not matched to a gene; V was cut back by 6 bases and J by 5 bases. The CDR3 totals 17 residues. The CDR3 loop is CASRGLAGEVFHNEQFF. The CDR3 DNA follows: TGTGCCAGCAGAGGACTAGCGGGAGAAGTCTTTCACAATGAGCAGTTCTTC.

V is TRBV15 and J is TRBJ2-3, with a weak D call TRBD2 (5 bases). V dropped 0 bases and J dropped 5 bases, with 12 bases sitting between them. This CDR3 is 15 amino acids long. From germline, CDR1 is LNHNV and CDR2 YYDKDF (reference sequence). The CDR3 loop is CATSRDAGPLDTQYF. CDR3 bases: TGTGCCACCAGCAGAGATGCGGGTCCCCTAGATACGCAGTATTTT.

This clonotype was observed a few times. The rearrangement links TRBV5-1 to TRBJ1-3; 7 bases align to TRBD1. The CDR3 covers 15 residues. Trimming removed 0 bases from V and 2 bases from J; junction bases left unmatched: 2. From germline, CDR1 is SGHRS and CDR2 YFSETQ. CDR3 sequence (DNA): TGCGCCAGCAGCTTGGAGGGGGCAACTGGAAACACCATATATTTT. Protein: CASSLEGATGNTIYF.

The gene calls are TRBV7-8 and TRBJ1-3; 8 bases agree with TRBD1. CDR1 and CDR2 (germline): SGHVS, FQNEAQ. CDR3 length: 16 residues. Trimming took 4 bases from V and 2 from J; bases not matched to a gene: 7. The CDR3 loop is CASSYGQGTTGNTIYF. In DNA form, the CDR3 reads TGTGCCAGCAGCTACGGACAGGGAACAACTGGAAACACCATATATTTT.

The table lists this clonotype with a few counts. The gene calls are TRBV12-3 or TRBV12-4 and TRBJ2-3; 10 positions agree with TRBD1. V lost 3 bases, J lost 7 bases, and 16 bases stayed unmatched. The CDR3 contains 18 residues. In DNA, the CDR3 is TGTGCCAGCAGTTTTAAGGTTCTAGGGACAGGGGTTCAAAATACGCAGTATTTT. It codes for CASSFKVLGTGVQNTQYF.

The gene calls are TRBV5-1 and TRBJ1-4; D unclear. Per germline, CDR1 SGHRS and CDR2 YFSETQ. This CDR3 contains 15 residues. V shed 0 bases and J shed 0 bases, with 6 bases lying between them. This chain's CDR3 is CASSLDIPTNEKLFF. CDR3 DNA: TGCGCCAGCAGCTTGGACATTCCAACTAATGAAAAACTGTTTTTT.

There are a few counts of this clonotype. The rearrangement links TRBV27 to TRBJ2-3; D is tentatively TRBD1 or TRBD2 (6 bases each). The germline gives CDR1 MNHEY, CDR2 SMNVEV (reference sequence). The CDR3 is 17 residues long. Trimming took off 6 bases at V and 5 bases at J, with 24 bases between the two ends. CDR3 residues: CASRPRGGRGAGDTQYF. CDR3 nucleotide sequence: TGTGCCAGCAGACCGAGGGGAGGCAGGGGCGCCGGAGATACGCAGTATTTT.

This clonotype was detected a few times. This sequence joins TRBV9 and TRBJ2-1; 7 bases line up with TRBD1. The junction had 5 bases not matched to a gene; V was cut back by 0 bases and J by 5 bases. Germline assignment: CDR1 SGDLS and CDR2 YYNGEE. The CDR3 totals 15 residues. DNA of the CDR3: TGTGCCAGCAGCGTAGTACAGGGGATCGACAATGAGCAGTTCTTC. It is translated as CASSVVQGIDNEQFF.

The J gene is TRBJ1-3, the V gene TRBV10-3; a weak D match, TRBD1 (6 bases). Looked up from germline, CDR1 is ENHRY and CDR2 is SYGVKD. This CDR3 has 16 amino acids. V was cut by 6 bases and J by 0 bases, with 15 bases left in between. The CDR3 nucleotides read TGTGCCATCAGCTCCCAACAGGGACCCTCTGGAAACACCATATATTTT. Translation: CAISSQQGPSGNTIYF.

This clonotype was seen more than once but under ten times. The chain has TRBV7-2 and TRBJ1-3, with D perhaps matching TRBD1 (5 bases). Trimming took off 5 bases at V and 0 bases at J, with 14 bases between the two ends. CDR3 size: 16 residues. Germline V gene lookup returns CDR1 SGHTA and CDR2 FQGNSA. CDR3 nucleotide sequence: TGTGCCAGCAGCCCGTTTGGGGCTACCTCTGGAAACACCATATATTTT. Its protein product is CASSPFGATSGNTIYF.

This clonotype was seen many times. The V and J genes are TRBV7-2 and TRBJ2-7; 11 bases fit TRBD2. The CDR3 spans 16 residues. V gave up 1 base and J gave up 4 bases; unmatched junction bases: 6. Germline V gives CDR1 SGHTA, CDR2 FQGNSA. CDR3 sequence reads: CASSLGPGLAVYEQYF. CDR3 nucleotides: TGTGCCAGCAGCTTAGGTCCGGGACTAGCGGTTTACGAGCAGTACTTC.